The clone carrying this TCR beta chain appeared many times. This record comes from a study of neurological immune-mediated disorders. TCRdb independently ran MiXCR on the 5' RACE reads; one entry per CDR3 protein. The sample contains about 65,000 distinct CDR3 sequences, over 4% of which appear only once. The ends were cut back, 1 base at V and 0 bases at J, with 7 bases in the middle. Germline CDR1 is MGHRA and CDR2 is YSYEKL. There are 15 residues in the CDR3. This TCR was sampled from a middle-aged man with multiple sclerosis. The sequencing sample was made of PBMCs. The rearrangement uses TRBV4-1 and TRBJ2-1; D unclear. The DNA for the CDR3 is TGCGCCAGCAGCCAAGGGGCCAACTCCTACAATGAGCAGTTCTTC. Its translation is CASSQGANSYNEQFF.